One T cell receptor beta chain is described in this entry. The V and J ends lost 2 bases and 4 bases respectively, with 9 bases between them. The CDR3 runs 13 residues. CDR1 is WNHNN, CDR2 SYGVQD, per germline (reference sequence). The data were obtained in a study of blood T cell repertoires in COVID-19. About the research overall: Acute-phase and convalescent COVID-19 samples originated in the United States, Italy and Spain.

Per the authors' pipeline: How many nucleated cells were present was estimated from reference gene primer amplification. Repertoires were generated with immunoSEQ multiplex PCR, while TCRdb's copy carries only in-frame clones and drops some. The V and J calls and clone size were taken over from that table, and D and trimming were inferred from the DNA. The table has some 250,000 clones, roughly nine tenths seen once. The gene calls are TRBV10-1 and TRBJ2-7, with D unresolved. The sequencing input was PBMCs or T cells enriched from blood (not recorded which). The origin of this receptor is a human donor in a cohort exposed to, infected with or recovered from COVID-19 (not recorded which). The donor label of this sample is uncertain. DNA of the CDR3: TGCGCCAGCAGTGAGCAACTGACTTACGAGCAGTACTTC. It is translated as CASSEQLTYEQYF.